These 18 T cell receptor beta chains share one sample of origin, sequenced in a study of T cells in Graves' hyperthyroidism and ophthalmopathy. Amplified TCR beta CDR3 regions derived from RNA transcripts. Researchers ran a first-round RT-PCR on the TCR CDR3 using the HTBI primer set. TCRdb re-derived calls from the multiplex PCR reads in MiXCR, one entry per CDR3 protein. The data contain about 560,000 distinct CDR3 sequences, about a sixth of them seen just once; the ten biggest clones take up 15% to 20%. Sequencing was performed on blood. The receptors here all came from a woman aged 18 to 35 with Graves' hyperthyroidism.

This CDR3 reads CASSYSGTPPTTETQYF. For the CDR3, the DNA is TGTGCCAGCAGTTACTCAGGGACACCGCCAACCACAGAGACCCAGTACTTC. The J gene is TRBJ2-5, the V gene TRBV6-5; TRBD1 might be the D (6 bases). Trimming took off 0 bases at V and 4 bases at J, with 18 bases between the two ends. The germline V gene has CDR1 MNHEY and CDR2 SVGAGI. CDR3 length equals 17 residues.

J is TRBJ2-1 and V is TRBV2, with D hard to call. The CDR3 is made up of 12 amino acids. The germline V gene encodes CDR1 SNHLY and CDR2 FYNNEI. V shed 8 bases and J shed 5 bases, with 10 bases lying between them. The CDR3 region is CASGLVNNEQFF. The CDR3 region has the DNA TGTGCCAGCGGGTTAGTGAACAATGAGCAGTTCTTC.

The chain's CDR3 is CSAPDASYNEKLFF. CDR3 DNA: TGCAGTGCCCCCGACGCTTCGTATAATGAAAAACTGTTTTTT. The rearrangement uses TRBV20-1 and TRBJ1-4; D is unresolved. The CDR3 length is 14 residues. CDR1 DFQATT and CDR2 SNEGSKA come from the germline V gene (reference sequence). V lost 6 bases, J lost 4 bases, and 15 bases lay in between.

The sample holds a few counts of this clonotype. The chain links TRBV6-2 or TRBV6-3 to TRBJ2-1, with 11 bases lining up with TRBD2. Per germline, CDR1 MNHEY and CDR2 SVGEGT. The CDR3 consists of 15 residues. The V gene end was trimmed by 3 bases and the J gene end by 5 bases; junction bases not matched to a gene: 3. This chain's CDR3 is CASSYQTSGDNEQFF. The CDR3 DNA sequence: TGTGCCAGCAGTTATCAGACTAGCGGGGACAATGAGCAGTTCTTC.

The V gene is TRBV4-1, the J gene TRBJ1-1; D is unresolved. Trimming cost V 0 bases and J 0 bases, with 5 bases left between them. Germline V gives CDR1 MGHRA, CDR2 YSYEKL. The CDR3 length is 14 residues. CDR3 region: CASSQDPLNTEAFF. The CDR3, as DNA: TGCGCCAGCAGCCAAGATCCTTTGAACACTGAAGCTTTCTTT.

At least ten counts were recorded for this clonotype. The rearrangement links TRBV12-3 or TRBV12-4 to TRBJ2-3; 11 bases map to TRBD1. CDR3 length: 15 amino acids. Unmatched junction bases numbered 8, after V lost 6 bases and J lost 6 bases. As DNA, the CDR3 is TGTGCCAGCAGGGACAGGGGGCGCACGACCGATACGCAGTATTTT. Its protein is CASRDRGRTTDTQYF.

This clonotype was seen repeatedly, ten times or more. The chain has TRBV11-2 and TRBJ2-7; possibly TRBD1 for D (5 bases). V was shortened by 5 bases and J by 2 bases, with 10 bases between the two germline ends. CDR3 length equals 13 residues. The germline V gene encodes CDR1 SGHAT and CDR2 FQNNGV. The CDR3 reads CASSAGIPYEQYF. In DNA, the CDR3 is TGTGCCAGCAGCGCAGGGATTCCCTACGAGCAGTACTTC.

Comment on this clonotype: The junction does not match germline at one end; this may be a read error. The J gene is TRBJ1-4, the V gene TRBV18; 10 bases agree with TRBD1. CDR1 KGHSH and CDR2 LQKENI come from the germline V gene. CDR3 length: 14 residues. CDR3 bases: TGTGCCAGCTCACCCGGGACAGGGGACGAAAACCTGTTTTTT. Translation: CASSPGTGDENLFF.

This sequence joins TRBV6-9 and TRBJ2-1; TRBD2 matches at 12 bases. The V gene end was trimmed by 0 bases and the J gene end by 8 bases; junction bases not matched to a gene: 5. The CDR3 runs 16 residues. Per germline, CDR1 MNHGY and CDR2 SVAAGI. In DNA, the CDR3 is TGTGCCAGCAGTTATTCACTAGCGGGGGGAATGGATGAGCAGTTCTTC. It translates to CASSYSLAGGMDEQFF.

The rearrangement uses TRBV12-3 or TRBV12-4 and TRBJ1-1; D remains ambiguous. V was shortened by 8 bases and J by 1 base, with 14 bases between the two germline ends. CDR3 length equals 14 residues. The CDR3 region is CASALGRQNTEAFF. CDR3 DNA sequence: TGTGCCAGCGCCCTCGGGAGGCAGAACACTGAAGCTTTCTTT.

This clonotype was counted ten times or more. The rearrangement joins TRBV6-1 to TRBJ1-1; a possible D gene is TRBD1 (5 bases). CDR1 and CDR2 (germline): MNHNS, SASEGT. The CDR3 runs to 14 residues. V lost 5 bases to trimming and J lost 0 bases, with 10 bases between them. The CDR3, as DNA: TGTGCCAGCAGTTACAACAGGTTGAACACTGAAGCTTTCTTT. Its translation is CASSYNRLNTEAFF.

A few counts support this clonotype. This chain links TRBV7-6 with TRBJ2-7, with 7 bases aligning to TRBD1. Germline loops: CDR1 SGHVS, CDR2 FNYEAQ. V was pared by 2 bases and J by 5 bases, with 6 bases of the junction left unmatched. The CDR3 runs to 14 residues. CDR3 in DNA: TGTGCCAGCAGCTTATCAGGGACAGTCGACGAGCAGTACTTC. This sequence encodes CASSLSGTVDEQYF.

This clonotype came up many times. The chain is built from TRBV28 and TRBJ1-5; TRBD1 is a possible D gene (6 bases). Trimming shortened V by 2 bases and J by 6 bases, and 17 bases separated the two germline ends. CDR1 and CDR2 from the germline V gene are MDHEN and SYDVKM. This CDR3 contains 16 residues. In DNA, the CDR3 is TGTGCCAGCAGTTTAGGTTACCGGGACAACCGTCAGCCCCAGCATTTT. This gives the protein CASSLGYRDNRQPQHF. Full variable domain (outside the CDR3, taken from reference TRBV28 and TRBJ1-5): DVKVTQSSRYLVKRTGEKVFLECVQDMDHENMFWYRQDPGLGLRLIYFSYDVKMKEKGDIPEGYSVSREKKERFSLILESASTNQTSMYLCASSLGYRDNRQPQHFGDGTRLSIL.

Comments on this clonotype: A read error may explain this, as a much larger clone is one base away. The chain couples TRBV5-1 to TRBJ1-3; D unclear. This CDR3 has 15 amino acids. Germline V gene data show CDR1 as SGHRS and CDR2 as YFSETQ. CDR3 loop: CASSLARQSGNTLYF. The CDR3 DNA follows: TGCGCCAGCAGCTTGGCCAGACAATCTGGAAACACCCTATATTTT.

J is TRBJ1-1 and V is TRBV24-1; D is ambiguous. Germline V gene sequence: CDR1 KGHDR, CDR2 SFDVKD. The CDR3 loop spans 13 amino acids. Trimming took off 3 bases at V and 6 bases at J, with 10 bases between the two ends. In DNA form, the CDR3 reads TGTGCCACCAGTGATCCGACAATGGCTGAAGCTTTCTTT. This translates into CATSDPTMAEAFF.

The CDR3 region has the DNA TGTGCCAGCAGCCAAGTTGACACTGAAGCTTTCTTT. This translates into CASSQVDTEAFF. The chain joins TRBV3-1 to TRBJ1-1; no definite D call. Germline V gene data show CDR1 as LGHDT and CDR2 as YNNKEL (reference sequence). The CDR3 is 12 amino acids. V was trimmed by 1 base and J by 3 bases, leaving 3 bases between them.

There are many counts of this clonotype. This CDR3 is CASSSVTTRFEQYF. In DNA, the CDR3 is TGTGCCAGCAGTTCGGTGACAACTCGGTTCGAGCAGTACTTC. The chain uses TRBV27 and TRBJ2-7; D gene uncertain. Germline assignment: CDR1 MNHEY and CDR2 SMNVEV (reference sequence). The V end was cut by 4 bases, the J end by 6 bases, with 16 bases between. This CDR3 is built from 14 residues.

In its sample, this clonotype was seen many times. This sequence joins TRBV4-3 and TRBJ2-3; D is ambiguous. The germline V gene encodes CDR1 LGHNA and CDR2 YSLEER. The V and J ends lost 1 base and 0 bases respectively, with 8 bases between them. CDR3 length: 15 residues. Written as DNA, the CDR3 is TGCGCCAGCAGCCAAGGGCCGCCTAGCACAGATACGCAGTATTTT. It specifies CASSQGPPSTDTQYF.